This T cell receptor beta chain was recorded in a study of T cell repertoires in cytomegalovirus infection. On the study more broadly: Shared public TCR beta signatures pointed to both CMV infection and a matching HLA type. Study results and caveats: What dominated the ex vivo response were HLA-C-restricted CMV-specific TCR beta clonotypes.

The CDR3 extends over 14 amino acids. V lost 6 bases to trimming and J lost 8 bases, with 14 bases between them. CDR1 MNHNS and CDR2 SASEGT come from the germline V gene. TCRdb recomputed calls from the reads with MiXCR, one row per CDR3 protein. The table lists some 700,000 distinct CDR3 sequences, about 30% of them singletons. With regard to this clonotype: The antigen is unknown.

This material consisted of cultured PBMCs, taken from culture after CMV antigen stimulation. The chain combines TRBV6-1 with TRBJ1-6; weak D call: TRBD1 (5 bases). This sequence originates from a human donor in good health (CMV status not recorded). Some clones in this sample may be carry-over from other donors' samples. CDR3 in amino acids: CASSQRTQYSPLHF. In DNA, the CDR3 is TGTGCCAGCAGCCAACGGACACAATATTCACCCCTCCACTTT.